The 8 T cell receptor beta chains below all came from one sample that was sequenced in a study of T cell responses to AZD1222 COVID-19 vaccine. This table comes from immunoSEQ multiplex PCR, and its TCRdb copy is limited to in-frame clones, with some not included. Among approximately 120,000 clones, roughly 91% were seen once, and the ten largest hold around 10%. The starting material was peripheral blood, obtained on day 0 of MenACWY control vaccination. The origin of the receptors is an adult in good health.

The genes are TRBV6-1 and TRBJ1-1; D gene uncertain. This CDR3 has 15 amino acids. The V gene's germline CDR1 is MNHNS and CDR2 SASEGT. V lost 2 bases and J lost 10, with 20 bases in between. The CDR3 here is CASSERPKSSVGAFF. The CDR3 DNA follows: TGTGCCAGCAGTGAAAGGCCCAAGTCCTCCGTTGGAGCTTTCTTT.

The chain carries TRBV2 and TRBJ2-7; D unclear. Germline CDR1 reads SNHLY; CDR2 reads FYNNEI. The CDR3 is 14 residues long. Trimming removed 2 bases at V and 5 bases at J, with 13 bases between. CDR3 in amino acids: CASSEMAASNEQYF. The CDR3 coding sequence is TGTGCCAGCAGTGAAATGGCGGCGAGCAACGAGCAGTACTTC.

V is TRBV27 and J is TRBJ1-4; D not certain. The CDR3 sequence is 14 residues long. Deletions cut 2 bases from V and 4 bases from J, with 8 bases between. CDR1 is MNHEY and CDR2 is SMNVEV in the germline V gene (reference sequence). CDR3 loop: CASSLQRSNEKLFF. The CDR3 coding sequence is TGTGCCAGCAGTTTACAGCGGAGTAATGAAAAACTGTTTTTT.

For the CDR3, the DNA is TGTGCCAGCAGAACCGACAGGGGAGGCTACAATGAGCAGTTCTTC. This encodes CASRTDRGGYNEQFF. The chain is built from TRBV6-5 and TRBJ2-1, with TRBD1 identical over 8 bases. The CDR3 runs to 15 residues. CDR1 and CDR2 (germline): MNHEY, SVGAGI. Trimming took 6 bases from V and 3 from J; bases not matched to a gene: 7.

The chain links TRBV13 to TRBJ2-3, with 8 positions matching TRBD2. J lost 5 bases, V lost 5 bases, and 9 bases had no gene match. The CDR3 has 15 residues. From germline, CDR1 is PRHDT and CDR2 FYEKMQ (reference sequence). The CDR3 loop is CASSAAGAVGDTQYF. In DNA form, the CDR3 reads TGTGCCAGCAGCGCAGCGGGGGCAGTGGGAGATACGCAGTATTTT.

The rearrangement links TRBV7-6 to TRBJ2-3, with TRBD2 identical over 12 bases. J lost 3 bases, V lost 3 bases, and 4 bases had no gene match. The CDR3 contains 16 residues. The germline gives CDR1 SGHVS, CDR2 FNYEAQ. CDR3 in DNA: TGTGCCAGCAGCTTTCTAGCGGGAGGGCCTACAGATACGCAGTATTTT. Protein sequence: CASSFLAGGPTDTQYF.

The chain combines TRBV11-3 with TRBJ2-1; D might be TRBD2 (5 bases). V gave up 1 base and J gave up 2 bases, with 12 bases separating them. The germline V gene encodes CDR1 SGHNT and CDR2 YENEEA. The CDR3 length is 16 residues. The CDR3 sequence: CASSLVSGKAYNEQFF. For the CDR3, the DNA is TGTGCCAGCAGCTTAGTATCCGGGAAGGCCTACAATGAGCAGTTCTTC.

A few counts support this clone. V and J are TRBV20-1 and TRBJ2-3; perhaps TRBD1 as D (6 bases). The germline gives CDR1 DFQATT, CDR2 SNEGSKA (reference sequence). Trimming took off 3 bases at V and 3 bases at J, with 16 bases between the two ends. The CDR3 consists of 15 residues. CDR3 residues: CSASRVGAQTDTQYF. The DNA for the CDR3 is TGCAGTGCTAGTAGGGTGGGGGCACAGACAGATACGCAGTATTTT.